One and the same sample provided the 10 T cell receptor beta chains below, sequenced in a study of T cell repertoires in cytomegalovirus infection. No antigen has been identified for these receptors. Each CDR3 protein gets one entry after TCRdb re-called the reads with MiXCR. The top ten hold about an eighth of the sample, which has roughly 920,000 distinct CDR3 sequences, around 32% seen once. Source: cultured CD8+ T cells from PBMCs, taken from culture after CMV antigen stimulation. These receptors were collected from a human donor in good health (CMV status not recorded). Some clones in this sample may be carry-over from other donors' samples.

The CDR3 sequence is CASSIIGGGNQETQYF. CDR3 DNA sequence: TGTGCCAGCAGCATTATCGGCGGGGGGAACCAAGAGACCCAGTACTTC. This chain uses TRBV7-9 with TRBJ2-5, with 8 bases aligning to TRBD2. CDR1 and CDR2 (germline): SEHNR, FQNEAQ (reference sequence). The V and J ends lost 5 bases and 0 bases, in that order; junction bases with no gene match: 8. The CDR3 contains 16 residues.

This clonotype was counted at least ten times. As DNA, the CDR3 is TGTGCCAGCAGCTTAAATCCGGGACAGGGTGCCTACGAGCAGTACGTC. It encodes CASSLNPGQGAYEQYV. The rearrangement joins TRBV7-2 to TRBJ2-7, with 9 bases identical to TRBD1. This CDR3 comprises 16 residues. The V segment lost 2 bases and the J segment 2 bases; nucleotides outside the gene matches: 7. Germline V gives CDR1 SGHTA, CDR2 FQGNSA.

This clonotype occurred many times. J is TRBJ1-1 and V is TRBV7-8; the D gene is possibly TRBD1 (6 bases). CDR1 and CDR2 (germline): SGHVS, FQNEAQ. The CDR3 totals 14 residues. V lost 1 base to trimming and J lost 5 bases, with 11 bases between them. CDR3 DNA sequence: TGTGCCAGCAGCTTAGGGGGGCGGAGGACTGAAGCTTTCTTT. It specifies CASSLGGRRTEAFF.

The rearrangement joins TRBV29-1 to TRBJ2-1; D is possibly TRBD2 (5 bases). This CDR3 comprises 16 residues. Germline lookup yields CDR1 SQVTM and CDR2 ANQGSEA. Trimming took 2 bases from V and 9 from J, leaving 23 bases between them. The DNA of the CDR3 is TGCAGCGTTGAATTTCTAGAGGGCTTGAGGGCAAGTGAGCAGTTCTTC. Protein product: CSVEFLEGLRASEQFF.

This clonotype occurred many times. The chain recombines TRBV7-2 with TRBJ2-1, with 8 bases fitting TRBD2. Per the germline V gene, CDR1 is SGHTA and CDR2 is FQGNSA. The ends lost 5 bases at V and 8 bases at J; junction bases unmatched: 8. This CDR3 is 14 amino acids long. CDR3: CASSLGGAGDEQFF. CDR3 bases: TGTGCCAGCAGCCTCGGGGGAGCGGGGGATGAGCAGTTCTTC.

About this clonotype itself: Here the CDR3 omits its conserved ending phenylalanine or tryptophan, so a read error is the likely source. No DNA is shown, since the ends of the CDR3 on it are uncertain; the CDR3 is the one TCRdb lists. This chain links TRBV9 with TRBJ2-1; TRBD1, the D gene given by the table, was not confirmed from the DNA. CDR1 and CDR2 (germline): SGDLS, YYNGEE. The CDR3 spans 9 amino acids, including both terminal residues. CDR3 sequence reads: CASSPDYPL.

In this sample, this clonotype turned up many times. The rearrangement joins TRBV9 to TRBJ2-7; tentatively, D is TRBD1 (6 bases). The germline V gene has CDR1 SGDLS and CDR2 YYNGEE. The V gene lost 1 base and the J gene lost 0 bases, with 26 bases spanning the gap. CDR3 size: 20 residues. The CDR3 bases are TGTGCCAGCAGCGTACCACTTATGGGAAATACAGGGTCGAGCTCCTACGAGCAGTACGTC. Its translation: CASSVPLMGNTGSSSYEQYV.

Comments on this clonotype: At one boundary the junction diverges from the germline segment, which might be a read error. This chain connects TRBV6-1 to TRBJ1-1; D might be TRBD1 (5 bases). Per germline, CDR1 MNHNS and CDR2 SASEGT. CDR3 size: 14 residues. The CDR3 sequence: CANSNDTGATEAFF. CDR3 DNA sequence: TGTGCCAACAGTAATGACACCGGGGCCACTGAAGCTTTCTTT.

This sequence joins TRBV29-1 and TRBJ1-2; D remains unclear. Germline lookup yields CDR1 SQVTM and CDR2 ANQGSEA. V shed 4 bases and J shed 4 bases, with 19 bases lying between them. The CDR3 spans 15 residues. CDR3 loop: CSVAHHPGNPYGYTF. DNA for the CDR3: TGCAGCGTTGCGCACCATCCGGGGAACCCCTATGGCTACACCTTC. Full variable domain (missing parts from reference TRBV29-1 and TRBJ1-2): SAVISQKPSRDICQRGTSLTIQCQVDSQVTMMFWYRQQPGQSLTLIATANQGSEATYESGFVIDKFPISRPNLTFSTLTVSNMSPEDSSIYLCSVAHHPGNPYGYTFGSGTRLTVV.

This clonotype was seen a handful of times. The V and J genes are TRBV6-6 and TRBJ1-1; 7 bases align to TRBD1. With V trimmed by 0 bases and J by 0 bases, 4 bases remained unmatched. CDR3 length: 16 residues. The germline V gene encodes CDR1 MNHNY and CDR2 SVGAGI (reference sequence). The CDR3 bases are TGTGCCAGCAGTTACTCCTTGGACAGGATGAACACTGAAGCTTTCTTT. Its translation: CASSYSLDRMNTEAFF.